Following are 3 T cell receptor beta chains from one sample sequenced in a study of siplizumab effects on memory and regulatory T cells. TCRdb keeps only in-frame clones here, not all; method: immunoSEQ multiplex PCR. The table includes more than 95,000 clones, 90% to 95% detected once. The sequencing input was non-Treg CD4+ T cells sorted from blood. The receptor source for this set is a human donor in good health.

This clone was observed a single time. The chain links TRBV28 to TRBJ2-1, with D maybe TRBD2 (6 bases). Germline V CDR1 and CDR2: MDHEN, SYDVKM. V was shortened by 1 base and J by 4 bases, with 14 bases between the two germline ends. The CDR3 has 16 residues. CDR3 nucleotide sequence: TGTGCCAGCAGTTTATCGCCGGGACGGGGGTACAATGAGCAGTTCTTC. It codes for CASSLSPGRGYNEQFF.

V is TRBV7-3 and J is TRBJ1-2; D perhaps matches TRBD1 (6 bases). This CDR3 spans 16 amino acids. V dropped 5 bases and J dropped 4 bases, with 20 bases sitting between them. Germline V gene lookup returns CDR1 SGHTA and CDR2 FQGTGA. The CDR3 loop reads CASSPENRATFYGYTF. The CDR3 nucleotides read TGTGCCAGCAGCCCGGAGAACAGGGCCACCTTCTATGGCTACACCTTC.

The chain is built from TRBV7-3 and TRBJ2-7, with a tentative D call TRBD1 (6 bases). CDR3 length: 14 residues. The V gene's germline CDR1 is SGHTA and CDR2 FQGTGA. Trimming pared 4 bases from V and 2 bases from J, leaving 12 bases between. The DNA of the CDR3 is TGTGCCAGCAGCTCCTCCCAGGGGCCCTACGAGCAGTACTTC. Its protein product is CASSSSQGPYEQYF.